A selection of T cell receptor beta chains follows, all from one sample in a study of chronic HIV infection and antiretroviral therapy. TCRdb ran MiXCR on the 5' RACE reads and lists one entry per CDR3 protein. The repertoire includes fewer than 40,000 distinct CDR3 sequences, about 8.9% of them detected once, and around 3% sits in the top ten. Sequencing used peripheral blood. The source of these receptors is an adult who had HIV and had not received antiretroviral therapy, or was an uninfected healthy control (not recorded which). Each CDR3 is given with its conserved first and last residue. The D gene is left open where the match is weak. Part of the rows lack a size; the others show once, few, many or a class for expanded clones.

size	D	V	J	CDR3	DNA
many	NA	TRBV2	TRBJ2-3	CASSEMSSTDTQYF	TGTGCCAGCAGTGAAATGTCTAGCACAGATACGCAGTATTTT
many	NA	TRBV29-1	TRBJ2-2	CSGGSITGELFF	TGCAGCGGAGGTTCTATCACCGGGGAGCTGTTTTTT
many	NA	TRBV6-2/TRBV6-3	TRBJ2-4	CASSFRTAIAKNIQYF	TGTGCCAGCAGTTTCCGGACAGCGATAGCCAAAAACATTCAGTACTTC
NA	TRBD1	TRBV4-2	TRBJ1-1	CASSQEFNRGNTEAFF	TGTGCCAGCAGCCAAGAGTTTAACAGGGGGAACACTGAAGCTTTCTTT
few	NA	TRBV29-1	TRBJ1-2	CSGNVGYGYTF	TGCAGCGGAAACGTGGGCTATGGCTACACCTTC
many	NA	TRBV6-4	TRBJ2-1	CASSDSPSEYNEQFF	TGTGCCAGCAGTGACTCACCTAGCGAGTACAATGAGCAGTTCTTC
NA	NA	TRBV5-1	TRBJ2-4	CASSGQGDKNIQYF	TGCGCCAGCAGCGGGCAGGGAGACAAAAACATTCAGTACTTC
NA	NA	TRBV28	TRBJ2-7	CASSSPRQLWSYEQYF	TGTGCCAGCAGTTCGCCCAGGCAGCTGTGGTCCTACGAGCAGTACTTC
many	NA	TRBV25-1	TRBJ1-1	CASSVMTGDNTEAFF	TGTGCCAGCAGTGTAATGACAGGAGATAACACTGAAGCTTTCTTT
NA	NA	TRBV25-1	TRBJ1-1	CASRTTHRMNTEAFF	TGTGCCAGCAGAACGACACACCGCATGAACACTGAAGCTTTCTTT
NA	NA	TRBV28	TRBJ1-4	CASSFSWTRSRAGNEKLFF	TGTGCCAGCAGTTTCAGTTGGACCCGATCCAGGGCGGGGAATGAAAAACTGTTTTTT
few	TRBD2	TRBV28	TRBJ2-7	CASSLFVSPSGSSYEQYF	TGTGCCAGCAGTTTATTTGTGTCCCCAAGCGGGAGCTCCTACGAGCAGTACTTC
NA	NA	TRBV7-9	TRBJ1-1	CASSLASNTETFF	TGTGCCAGCAGCTTAGCGTCTAACACTGAAACTTTCTTT
many	NA	TRBV5-1	TRBJ2-6	CASSSDRPSGANVLTF	TGCGCCAGCAGCTCCGACAGACCCTCTGGGGCCAACGTCCTGACTTTC
once	NA	TRBV28	TRBJ2-7	CASRSRVYEQYF	TGTGCCAGCAGAAGCAGGGTGTACGAGCAGTACTTC
NA	NA	TRBV6-5	TRBJ1-1	CASSYGDTEAFF	TGTGCCAGCAGTTACGGTGACACTGAAGCTTTCTTT
few	NA	TRBV7-3	TRBJ1-4	CASSLGGGEKLFF	TGTGCCAGCAGCTTAGGTGGAGGGGAAAAACTGTTTTTT
few	TRBD2	TRBV6-2/TRBV6-3	TRBJ2-1	CASSYVIGRLAESYNEQFF	TGTGCCAGCAGTTACGTTATTGGGCGACTAGCGGAATCCTACAATGAGCAGTTCTTC
many	NA	TRBV27	TRBJ2-3	CASSLSVGGSTDTQYF	TGTGCCAGCAGTTTATCGGTAGGGGGGAGCACAGATACGCAGTATTTT
many	NA	TRBV5-6	TRBJ2-1	CATKPGPLDNEQFF	TGTGCCACTAAACCGGGACCCCTAGACAATGAGCAGTTCTTC
many	NA	TRBV20-1	TRBJ2-4	CSAPPPAAKNIQYF	TGCAGTGCCCCCCCCCCGGCGGCCAAAAACATTCAGTACTTC
medium-sized	NA	TRBV29-1	TRBJ2-5	CSVNTGAQETQYF	TGCAGCGTTAATACAGGTGCTCAAGAGACCCAGTACTTC
NA	NA	TRBV7-2	TRBJ1-3	CASSRRGACGNTIYF	TGTGCCAGCAGCCGTCGCGGGGCATGTGGAAACACCATATATTTT
NA	TRBD2	TRBV28	TRBJ2-1	CASSAPGLAFHEQFF	TGTGCCAGCAGTGCGCCGGGACTAGCGTTCCATGAGCAGTTCTTC
few	TRBD1	TRBV9	TRBJ2-1	CASSVVGQGDEQFF	TGTGCCAGCAGCGTAGTAGGACAGGGCGATGAGCAGTTCTTC
NA	TRBD1	TRBV29-1	TRBJ1-2	CSVPGQHYGYTF	TGCAGCGTTCCGGGACAGCACTATGGCTACACCTTC
few	NA	TRBV7-8	TRBJ2-3	CASSWAEPDTQYF	TGTGCCAGCAGCTGGGCGGAACCCGATACGCAGTATTTT
medium-sized	NA	TRBV3-1	TRBJ2-7	CASSPSSYEQYF	TGTGCCAGCAGCCCCAGCTCCTACGAGCAGTACTTC
few	TRBD1	TRBV7-3	TRBJ2-6	CASSSPEGQGASGANVLTF	TGTGCCAGCAGCTCTCCAGAGGGACAGGGGGCCTCTGGGGCCAACGTCCTGACTTTC
many	TRBD2	TRBV2	TRBJ2-5	CASSKTSGQETQYF	TGTGCCAGCAGTAAGACTAGCGGCCAAGAGACCCAGTACTTC
few	NA	TRBV7-2	TRBJ1-5	CASSSGQISNQPQHF	TGTGCCAGCAGCAGCGGACAGATAAGCAATCAGCCCCAGCATTTT
many	TRBD2	TRBV6-4	TRBJ2-1	CASSDGGTSGTKEQFF	TGTGCCAGCAGTGACGGGGGGACTAGCGGGACTAAGGAGCAGTTCTTC
many	TRBD1	TRBV3-1	TRBJ2-7	CASSPATGWGYEQYF	TGTGCCAGCAGCCCCGCGACAGGGTGGGGCTACGAGCAGTACTTC
NA	NA	TRBV29-1	TRBJ1-1	CSVDRGRMTEAFF	TGCAGCGTTGATAGGGGAAGGATGACTGAAGCTTTCTTT
few	NA	TRBV2	TRBJ1-1	CASAQGFNTEAFF	TGTGCCAGTGCGCAGGGTTTCAACACTGAAGCTTTCTTT
few	NA	TRBV20-1	TRBJ1-1	CSARAATGRTEAFF	TGCAGTGCTAGAGCTGCGACAGGACGGACTGAAGCTTTCTTT
NA	TRBD1	TRBV28	TRBJ1-4	CASSLEGQGNEKLFF	TGTGCCAGCAGTTTAGAGGGACAGGGTAATGAAAAACTGTTTTTT
few	NA	TRBV20-1	TRBJ1-1	CSAKYSSRGTFF	TGCAGTGCTAAGTACTCGTCCCGAGGAACTTTCTTT
many	TRBD1	TRBV29-1	TRBJ2-7	CSVPGQGYEQYF	TGCAGCGTACCGGGACAGGGTTACGAGCAGTACTTC
many	NA	TRBV5-1	TRBJ2-1	CASSLGGYNEQFF	TGCGCCAGCAGCTTGGGAGGGTACAATGAGCAGTTCTTC
many	NA	TRBV20-1	TRBJ2-1	CSATHGVVDEQFF	TGCAGTGCTACACATGGGGTTGTCGATGAGCAGTTCTTC
NA	NA	TRBV15	TRBJ2-7	CATSRQGSYEQYF	TGTGCCACCAGCAGACAGGGTTCCTACGAGCAGTACTTC